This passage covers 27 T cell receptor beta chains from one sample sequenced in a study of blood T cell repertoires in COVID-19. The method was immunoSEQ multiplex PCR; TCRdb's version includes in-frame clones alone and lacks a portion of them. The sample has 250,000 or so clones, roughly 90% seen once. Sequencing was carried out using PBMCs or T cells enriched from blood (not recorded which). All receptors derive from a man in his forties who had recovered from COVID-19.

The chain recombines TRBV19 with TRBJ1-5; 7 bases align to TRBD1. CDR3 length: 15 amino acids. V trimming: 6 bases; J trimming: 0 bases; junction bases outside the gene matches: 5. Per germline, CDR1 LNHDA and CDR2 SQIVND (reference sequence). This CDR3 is CASRRGTDSNQPQHF. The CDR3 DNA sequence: TGTGCCAGTAGAAGAGGGACAGATAGCAATCAGCCCCAGCATTTT.

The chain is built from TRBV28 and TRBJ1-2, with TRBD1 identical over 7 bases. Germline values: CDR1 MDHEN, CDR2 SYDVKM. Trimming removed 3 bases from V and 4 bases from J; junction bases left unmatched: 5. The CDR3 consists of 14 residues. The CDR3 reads CASSFQGQLYGYTF. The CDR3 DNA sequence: TGTGCCAGCAGTTTTCAGGGACAGCTCTATGGCTACACCTTC.

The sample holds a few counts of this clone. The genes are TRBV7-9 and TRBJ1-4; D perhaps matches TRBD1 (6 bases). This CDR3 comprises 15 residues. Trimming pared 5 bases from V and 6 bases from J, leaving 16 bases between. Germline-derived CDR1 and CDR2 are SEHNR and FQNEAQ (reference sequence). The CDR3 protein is CASSPGTHPDEKLFF. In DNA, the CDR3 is TGTGCCAGCAGCCCCGGGACACATCCTGATGAAAAACTGTTTTTT.

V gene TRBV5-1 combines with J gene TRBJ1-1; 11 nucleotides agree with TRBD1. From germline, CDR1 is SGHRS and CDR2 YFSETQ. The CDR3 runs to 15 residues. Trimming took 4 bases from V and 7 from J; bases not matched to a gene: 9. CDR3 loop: CASSDSGTGGNEAFF. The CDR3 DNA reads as TGCGCCAGCAGCGACTCCGGGACAGGGGGGAATGAAGCTTTCTTT.

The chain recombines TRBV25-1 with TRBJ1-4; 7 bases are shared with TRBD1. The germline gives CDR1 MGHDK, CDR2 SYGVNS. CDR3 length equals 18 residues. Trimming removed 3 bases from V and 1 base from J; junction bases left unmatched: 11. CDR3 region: CASSDPPTRTGTNEKLFF. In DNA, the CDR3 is TGTGCCAGCAGTGACCCCCCGACCCGGACAGGAACTAATGAAAAACTGTTTTTT.

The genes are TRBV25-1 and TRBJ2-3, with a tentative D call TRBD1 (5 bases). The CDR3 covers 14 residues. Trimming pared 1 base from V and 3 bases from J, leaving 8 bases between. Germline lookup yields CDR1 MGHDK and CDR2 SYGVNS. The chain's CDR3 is CASSELQGTDTQYF. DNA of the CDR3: TGTGCCAGCAGTGAATTGCAGGGAACAGATACGCAGTATTTT. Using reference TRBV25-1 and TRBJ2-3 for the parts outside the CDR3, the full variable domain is EADIYQTPRYLVIGTGKKITLECSQTMGHDKMYWYQQDPGMELHLIHYSYGVNSTEKGDLSSESTVSRIRTEHFPLTLESARPSHTSQYLCASSELQGTDTQYFGPGTRLTVL.

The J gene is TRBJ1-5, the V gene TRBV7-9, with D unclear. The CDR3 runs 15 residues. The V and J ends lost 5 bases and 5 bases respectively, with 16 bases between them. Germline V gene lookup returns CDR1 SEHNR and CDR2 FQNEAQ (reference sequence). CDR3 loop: CASSPERDTDQPQHF. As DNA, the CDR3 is TGTGCCAGCAGCCCCGAGAGGGATACCGATCAGCCCCAGCATTTT.

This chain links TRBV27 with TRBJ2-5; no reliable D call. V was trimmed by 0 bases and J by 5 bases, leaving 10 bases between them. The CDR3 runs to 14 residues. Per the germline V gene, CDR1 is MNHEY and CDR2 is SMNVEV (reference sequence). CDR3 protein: CASSLSSGWETQYF. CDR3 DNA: TGTGCCAGCAGTTTATCTTCCGGGTGGGAGACCCAGTACTTC.

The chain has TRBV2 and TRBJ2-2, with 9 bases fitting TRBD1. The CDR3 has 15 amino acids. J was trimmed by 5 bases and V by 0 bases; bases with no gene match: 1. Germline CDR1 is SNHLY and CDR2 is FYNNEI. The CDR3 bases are TGTGCCAGCAGTGAAGCGACAGGGGGGACCGGGGAGCTGTTTTTT. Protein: CASSEATGGTGELFF.

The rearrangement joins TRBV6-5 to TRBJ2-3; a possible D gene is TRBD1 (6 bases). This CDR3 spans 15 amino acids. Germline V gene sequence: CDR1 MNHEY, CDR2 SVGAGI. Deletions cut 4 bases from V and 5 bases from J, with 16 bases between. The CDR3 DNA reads TGTGCCAGCAGTTTGAGAGGCCTAGGGGGAGATACGCAGTATTTT. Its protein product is CASSLRGLGGDTQYF.

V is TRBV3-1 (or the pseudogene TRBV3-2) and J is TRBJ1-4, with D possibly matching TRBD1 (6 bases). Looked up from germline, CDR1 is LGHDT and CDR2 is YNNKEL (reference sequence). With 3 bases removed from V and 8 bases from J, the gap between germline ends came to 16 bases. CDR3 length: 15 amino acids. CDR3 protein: CASSQEQGYIEKLFF. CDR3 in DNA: TGTGCCAGCAGCCAGGAACAGGGTTATATCGAAAAACTGTTTTTT.

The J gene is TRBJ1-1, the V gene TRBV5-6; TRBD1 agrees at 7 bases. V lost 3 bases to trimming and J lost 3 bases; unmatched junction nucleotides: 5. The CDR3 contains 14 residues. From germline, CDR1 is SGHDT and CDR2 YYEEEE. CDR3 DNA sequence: TGTGCCAGCAGCTGGGGCAGGGGGGACACTGAAGCTTTCTTT. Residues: CASSWGRGDTEAFF.

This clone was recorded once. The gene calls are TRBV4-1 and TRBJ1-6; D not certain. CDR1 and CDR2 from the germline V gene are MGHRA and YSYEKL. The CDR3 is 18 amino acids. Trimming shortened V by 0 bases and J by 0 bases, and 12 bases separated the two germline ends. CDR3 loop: CASSQEGKGSSYNSPLHF. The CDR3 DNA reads TGCGCCAGCAGCCAAGAGGGAAAAGGGAGCTCCTATAATTCACCCCTCCACTTT.

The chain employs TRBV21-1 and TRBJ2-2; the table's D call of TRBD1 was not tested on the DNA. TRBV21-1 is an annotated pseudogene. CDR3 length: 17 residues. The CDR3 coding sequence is TGTGCCAGCCAGGGACATAGACAGGGGGAAGGTTCCGGGGAGCTGTTTTTT. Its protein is CASQGHRQGEGSGELFF.

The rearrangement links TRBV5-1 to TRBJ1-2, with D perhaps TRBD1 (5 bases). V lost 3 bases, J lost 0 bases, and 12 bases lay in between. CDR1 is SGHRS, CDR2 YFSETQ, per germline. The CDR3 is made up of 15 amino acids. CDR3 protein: CASSSRGSPNYGYTF. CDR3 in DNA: TGCGCCAGCAGCTCCCGGGGGTCCCCTAACTATGGCTACACCTTC.

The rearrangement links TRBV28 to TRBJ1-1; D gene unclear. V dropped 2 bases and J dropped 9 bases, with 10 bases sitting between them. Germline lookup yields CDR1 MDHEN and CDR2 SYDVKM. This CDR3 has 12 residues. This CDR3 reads CASSLLRLQAFF. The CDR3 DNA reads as TGTGCCAGCAGTTTACTGAGGCTTCAAGCTTTCTTT.

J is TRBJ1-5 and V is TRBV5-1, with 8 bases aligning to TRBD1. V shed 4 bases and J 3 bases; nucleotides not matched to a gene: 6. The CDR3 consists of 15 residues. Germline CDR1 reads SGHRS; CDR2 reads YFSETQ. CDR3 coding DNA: TGCGCCAGCAGCGAACGGACAGGGATCAATCAGCCCCAGCATTTT. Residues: CASSERTGINQPQHF.

CDR3 sequence: CASSSGQRKNYGYTF. The CDR3 coding sequence is TGTGCCAGCAGTTCCGGACAGAGGAAAAACTATGGCTACACCTTC. The chain recombines TRBV27 with TRBJ1-2, with D possibly matching TRBD1 (6 bases). Germline lookup yields CDR1 MNHEY and CDR2 SMNVEV (reference sequence). This CDR3 is 15 amino acids long. Trimming took off 4 bases at V and 2 bases at J, with 14 bases between the two ends.

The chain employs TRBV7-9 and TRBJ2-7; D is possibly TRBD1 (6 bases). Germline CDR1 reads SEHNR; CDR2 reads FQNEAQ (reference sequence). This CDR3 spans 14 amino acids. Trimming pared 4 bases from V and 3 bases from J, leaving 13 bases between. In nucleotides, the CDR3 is TGTGCCAGCAGCTATACAGGGAGCGGCTACGAGCAGTACTTC. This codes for CASSYTGSGYEQYF.

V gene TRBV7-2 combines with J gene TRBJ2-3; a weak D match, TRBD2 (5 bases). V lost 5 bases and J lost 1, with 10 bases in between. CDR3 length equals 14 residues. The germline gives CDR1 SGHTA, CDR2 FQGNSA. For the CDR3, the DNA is TGTGCCAGCAGCCGGCAACTAGGCACAGATACGCAGTATTTT. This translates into CASSRQLGTDTQYF.

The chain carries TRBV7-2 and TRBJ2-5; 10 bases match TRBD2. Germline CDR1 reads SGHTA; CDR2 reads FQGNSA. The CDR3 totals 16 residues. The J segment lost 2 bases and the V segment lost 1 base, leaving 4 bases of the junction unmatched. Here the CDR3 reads CASSLGTSGPQETQYF. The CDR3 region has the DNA TGTGCCAGCAGCTTAGGGACTAGCGGCCCTCAAGAGACCCAGTACTTC.

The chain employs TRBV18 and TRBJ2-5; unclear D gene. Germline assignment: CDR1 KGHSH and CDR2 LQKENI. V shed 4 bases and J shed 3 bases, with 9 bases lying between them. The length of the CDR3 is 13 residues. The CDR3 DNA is TGTGCCAGCTCACAGGAGATTGAAGAGACCCAGTACTTC. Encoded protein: CASSQEIEETQYF.

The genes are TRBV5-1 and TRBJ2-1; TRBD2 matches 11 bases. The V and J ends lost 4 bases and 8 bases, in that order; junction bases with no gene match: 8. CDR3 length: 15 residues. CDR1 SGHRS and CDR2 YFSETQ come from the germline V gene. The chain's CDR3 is CASSLAGGFVDEQFF. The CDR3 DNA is TGCGCCAGCAGCCTAGCGGGAGGTTTTGTTGATGAGCAGTTCTTC.

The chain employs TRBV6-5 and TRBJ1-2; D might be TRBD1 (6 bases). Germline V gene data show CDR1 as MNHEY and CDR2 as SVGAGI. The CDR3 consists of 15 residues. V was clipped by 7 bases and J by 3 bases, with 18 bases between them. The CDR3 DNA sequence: TGTGCCAGCATCCCCGGGGGGCTAGTTTACTATGGCTACACCTTC. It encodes CASIPGGLVYYGYTF.

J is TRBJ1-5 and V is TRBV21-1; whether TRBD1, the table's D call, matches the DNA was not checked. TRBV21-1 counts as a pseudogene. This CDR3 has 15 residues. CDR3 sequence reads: CASSLCRERNQPQHF. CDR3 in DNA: TGTGCCAGCAGCCTTTGCAGGGAACGCAATCAGCCCCAGCATTTT.

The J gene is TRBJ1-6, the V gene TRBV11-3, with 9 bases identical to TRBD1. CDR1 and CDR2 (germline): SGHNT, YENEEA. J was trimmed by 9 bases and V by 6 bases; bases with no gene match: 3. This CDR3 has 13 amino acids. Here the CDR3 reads CASRDRGSSPLHF. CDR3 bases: TGTGCCAGCAGGGACAGGGGTAGTTCACCCCTCCACTTT.

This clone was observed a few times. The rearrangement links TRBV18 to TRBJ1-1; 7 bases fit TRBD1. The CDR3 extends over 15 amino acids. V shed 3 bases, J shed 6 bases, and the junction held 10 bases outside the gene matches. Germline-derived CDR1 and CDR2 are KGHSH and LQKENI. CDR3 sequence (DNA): TGTGCCAGCTCACCGTTTGTCAGGGGGGACTCTGAAGCTTTCTTT. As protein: CASSPFVRGDSEAFF. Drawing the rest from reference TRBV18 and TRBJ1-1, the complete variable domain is NAGVMQNPRHLVRRRGQEARLRCSPMKGHSHVYWYRQLPEEGLKFMVYLQKENIIDESGMPKERFSAEFPKEGPSILRIQQVVRGDSAAYFCASSPFVRGDSEAFFGQGTRLTVV.